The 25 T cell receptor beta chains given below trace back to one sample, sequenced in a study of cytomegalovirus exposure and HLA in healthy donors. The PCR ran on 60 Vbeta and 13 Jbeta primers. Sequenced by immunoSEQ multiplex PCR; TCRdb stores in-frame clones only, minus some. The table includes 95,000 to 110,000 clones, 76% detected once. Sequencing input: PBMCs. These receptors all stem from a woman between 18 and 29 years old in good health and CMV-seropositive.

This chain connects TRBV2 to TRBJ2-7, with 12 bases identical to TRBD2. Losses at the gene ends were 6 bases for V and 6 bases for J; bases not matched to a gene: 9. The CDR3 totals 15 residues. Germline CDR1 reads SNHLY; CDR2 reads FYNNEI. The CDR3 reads CASRGGLAGSFEQYF. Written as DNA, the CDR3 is TGTGCCAGCAGGGGAGGACTAGCGGGATCTTTCGAGCAGTACTTC. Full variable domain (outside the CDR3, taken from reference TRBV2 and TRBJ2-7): EPEVTQTPSHQVTQMGQEVILRCVPISNHLYFYWYRQILGQKVEFLVSFYNNEISEKSEIFDDQFSVERPDGSNFTLKIRSTKLEDSAMYFCASRGGLAGSFEQYFGPGTRLTVT.

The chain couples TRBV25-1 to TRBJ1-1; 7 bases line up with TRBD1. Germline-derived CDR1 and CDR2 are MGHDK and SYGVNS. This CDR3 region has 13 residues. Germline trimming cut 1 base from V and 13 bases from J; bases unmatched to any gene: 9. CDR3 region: CASSESGRGYGFF. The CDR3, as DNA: TGTGCCAGCAGTGAATCGGGCAGGGGGTACGGTTTCTTT. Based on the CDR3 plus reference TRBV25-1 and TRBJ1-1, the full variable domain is EADIYQTPRYLVIGTGKKITLECSQTMGHDKMYWYQQDPGMELHLIHYSYGVNSTEKGDLSSESTVSRIRTEHFPLTLESARPSHTSQYLCASSESGRGYGFFGQGTRLTVV.

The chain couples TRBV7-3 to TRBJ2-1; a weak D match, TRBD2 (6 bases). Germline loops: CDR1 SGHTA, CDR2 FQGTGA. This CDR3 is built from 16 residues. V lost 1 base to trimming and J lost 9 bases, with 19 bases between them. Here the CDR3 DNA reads TGTGCCAGCAGCTTAAACCGAGTAGCGGTAGGGAGTGAGCAGTTCTTC. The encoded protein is CASSLNRVAVGSEQFF.

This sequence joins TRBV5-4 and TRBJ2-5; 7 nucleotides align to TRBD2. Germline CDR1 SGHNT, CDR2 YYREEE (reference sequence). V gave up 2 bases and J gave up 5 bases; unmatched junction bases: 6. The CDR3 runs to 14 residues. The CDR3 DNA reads TGTGCCAGCAGCTTAGCGGGACCCAGGGAGACCCAGTACTTC. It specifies CASSLAGPRETQYF.

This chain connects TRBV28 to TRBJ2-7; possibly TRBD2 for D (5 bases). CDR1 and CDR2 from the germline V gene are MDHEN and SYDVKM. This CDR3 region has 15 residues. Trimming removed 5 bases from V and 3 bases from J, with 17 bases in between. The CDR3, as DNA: TGTGCCAGCAGTCAAACGGCCGGGAATAACTACGAGCAGTACTTC. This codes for CASSQTAGNNYEQYF.

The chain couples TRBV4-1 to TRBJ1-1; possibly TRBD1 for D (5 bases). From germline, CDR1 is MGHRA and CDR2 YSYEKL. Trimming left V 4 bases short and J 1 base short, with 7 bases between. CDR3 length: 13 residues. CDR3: CASSRQRNTEAFF. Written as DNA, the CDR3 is TGCGCCAGCAGCCGACAGAGGAACACTGAAGCTTTCTTT.

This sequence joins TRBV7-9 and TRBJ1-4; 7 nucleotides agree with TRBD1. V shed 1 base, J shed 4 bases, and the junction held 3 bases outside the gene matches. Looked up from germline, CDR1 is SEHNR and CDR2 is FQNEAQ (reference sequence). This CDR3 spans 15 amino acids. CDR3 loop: CASSLEGADNEKLFF. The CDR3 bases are TGTGCCAGCAGCTTAGAGGGGGCGGATAATGAAAAACTGTTTTTT.

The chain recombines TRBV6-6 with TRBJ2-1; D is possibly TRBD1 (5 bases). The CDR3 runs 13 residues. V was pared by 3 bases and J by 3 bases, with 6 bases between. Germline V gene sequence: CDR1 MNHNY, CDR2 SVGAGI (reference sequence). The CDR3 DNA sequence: TGTGCCAGCAGTTATCAGGGCTACAATGAGCAGTTCTTC. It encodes CASSYQGYNEQFF.

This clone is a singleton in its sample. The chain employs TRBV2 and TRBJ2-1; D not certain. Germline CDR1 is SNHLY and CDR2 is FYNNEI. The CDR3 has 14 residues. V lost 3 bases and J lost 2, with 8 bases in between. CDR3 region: CASSDRTTYNEQFF. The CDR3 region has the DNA TGTGCCAGCAGTGACAGAACAACCTACAATGAGCAGTTCTTC.

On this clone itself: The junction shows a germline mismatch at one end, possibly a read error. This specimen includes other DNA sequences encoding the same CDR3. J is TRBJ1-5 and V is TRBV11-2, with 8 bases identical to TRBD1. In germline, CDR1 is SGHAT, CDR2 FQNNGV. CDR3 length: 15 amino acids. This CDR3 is CASSLDRGPNQPQHF. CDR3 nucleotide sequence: TGCGCCAGCAGCCTAGACAGGGGTCCCAATCAGCCCCAGCATTTT.

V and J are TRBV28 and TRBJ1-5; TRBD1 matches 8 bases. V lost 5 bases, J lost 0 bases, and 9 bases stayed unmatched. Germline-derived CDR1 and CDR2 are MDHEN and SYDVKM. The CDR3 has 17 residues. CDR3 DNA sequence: TGTGCCAGCAGTGCGGCGGCGGGACAGGATAGCAATCAGCCCCAGCATTTT. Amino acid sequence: CASSAAAGQDSNQPQHF.

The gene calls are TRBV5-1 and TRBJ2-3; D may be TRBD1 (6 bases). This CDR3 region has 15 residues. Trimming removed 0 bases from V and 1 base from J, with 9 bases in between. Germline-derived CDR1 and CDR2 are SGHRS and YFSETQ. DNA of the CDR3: TGCGCCAGCAGCTTGGATCCAGGGGGCACAGATACGCAGTATTTT. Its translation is CASSLDPGGTDTQYF.

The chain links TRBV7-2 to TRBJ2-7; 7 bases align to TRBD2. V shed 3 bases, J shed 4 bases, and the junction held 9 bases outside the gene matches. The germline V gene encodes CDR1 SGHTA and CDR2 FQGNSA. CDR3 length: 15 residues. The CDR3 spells CASSFSGSGVYEQYF. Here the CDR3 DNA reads TGTGCCAGCAGCTTTTCCGGGAGCGGGGTTTACGAGCAGTACTTC.

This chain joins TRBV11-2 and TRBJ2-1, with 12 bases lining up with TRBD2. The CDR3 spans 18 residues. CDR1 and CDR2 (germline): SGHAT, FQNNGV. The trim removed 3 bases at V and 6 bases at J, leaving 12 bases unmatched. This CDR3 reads CASSFRRLAGANANEQFF. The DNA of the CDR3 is TGTGCCAGCAGCTTCCGTAGACTAGCGGGAGCGAATGCCAATGAGCAGTTCTTC.

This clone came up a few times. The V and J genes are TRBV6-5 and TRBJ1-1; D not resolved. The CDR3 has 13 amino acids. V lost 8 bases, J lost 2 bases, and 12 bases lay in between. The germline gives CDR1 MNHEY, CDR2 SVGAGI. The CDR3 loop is CASGETLNTEAFF. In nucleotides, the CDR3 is TGTGCCAGCGGGGAGACCTTAAACACTGAAGCTTTCTTT.

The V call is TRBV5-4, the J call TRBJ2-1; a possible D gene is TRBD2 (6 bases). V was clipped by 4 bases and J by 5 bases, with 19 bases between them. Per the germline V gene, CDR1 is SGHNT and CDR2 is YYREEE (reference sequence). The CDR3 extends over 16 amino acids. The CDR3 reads CASSRGGGLGDNEQFF. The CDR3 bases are TGTGCCAGCAGCCGGGGTGGGGGACTCGGAGACAATGAGCAGTTCTTC.

The CDR3 DNA is TGTGCCAGCAGCTCCGCGGGGACAGGTCGGTACTTC. Translation: CASSSAGTGRYF. The chain recombines TRBV11-2 with TRBJ2-7; 8 bases map to TRBD1. The ends lost 4 bases at V and 12 bases at J; junction bases unmatched: 8. CDR1 and CDR2 from the germline V gene are SGHAT and FQNNGV. The CDR3 extends over 12 amino acids.

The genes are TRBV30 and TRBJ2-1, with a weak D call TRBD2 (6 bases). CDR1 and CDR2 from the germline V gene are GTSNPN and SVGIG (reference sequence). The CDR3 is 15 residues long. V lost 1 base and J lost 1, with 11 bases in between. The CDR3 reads CAWSGLVGSYNEQFF. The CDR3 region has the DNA TGTGCCTGGAGTGGACTAGTGGGATCCTACAATGAGCAGTTCTTC.

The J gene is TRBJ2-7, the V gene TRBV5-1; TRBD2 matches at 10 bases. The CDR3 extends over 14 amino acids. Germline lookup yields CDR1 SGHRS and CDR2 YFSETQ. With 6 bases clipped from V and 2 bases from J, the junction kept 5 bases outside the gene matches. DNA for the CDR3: TGCGCCAGCACCCGGACTAGCGGCACCTACGAGCAGTACTTC. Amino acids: CASTRTSGTYEQYF. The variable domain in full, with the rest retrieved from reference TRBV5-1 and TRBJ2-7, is KAGVTQTPRYLIKTRGQQVTLSCSPISGHRSVSWYQQTPGQGLQFLFEYFSETQRNKGNFPGRFSGRQFSNSRSEMNVSTLELGDSALYLCASTRTSGTYEQYFGPGTRLTVT.

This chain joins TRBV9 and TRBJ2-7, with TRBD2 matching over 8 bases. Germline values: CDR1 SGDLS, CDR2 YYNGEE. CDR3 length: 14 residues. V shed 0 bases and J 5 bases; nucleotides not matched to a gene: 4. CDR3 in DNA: TGTGCCAGCAGCGTAGTGGCGGGAGGAGACGAGCAGTACTTC. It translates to CASSVVAGGDEQYF.

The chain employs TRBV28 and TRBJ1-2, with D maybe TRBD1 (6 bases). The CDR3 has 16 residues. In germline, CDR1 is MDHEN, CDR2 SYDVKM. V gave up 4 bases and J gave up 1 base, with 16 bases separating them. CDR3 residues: CASSSEQGGGNYGYTF. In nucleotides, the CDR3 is TGTGCCAGCAGTTCAGAACAGGGAGGGGGTAACTATGGCTACACCTTC.

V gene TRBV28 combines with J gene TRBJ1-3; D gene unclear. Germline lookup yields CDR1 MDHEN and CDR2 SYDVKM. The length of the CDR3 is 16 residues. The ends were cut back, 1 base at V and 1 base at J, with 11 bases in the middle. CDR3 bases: TGTGCCAGCAGTTTATCGGAAATCGGGTCTGGAAACACCATATATTTT. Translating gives CASSLSEIGSGNTIYF.

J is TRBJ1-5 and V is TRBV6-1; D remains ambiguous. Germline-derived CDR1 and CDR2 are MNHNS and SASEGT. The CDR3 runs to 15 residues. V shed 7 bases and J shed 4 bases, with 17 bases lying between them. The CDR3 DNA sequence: TGTGCCAGCAAACCCGGAGGCCCCGAAAATCAGCCCCAGCATTTT. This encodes CASKPGGPENQPQHF.

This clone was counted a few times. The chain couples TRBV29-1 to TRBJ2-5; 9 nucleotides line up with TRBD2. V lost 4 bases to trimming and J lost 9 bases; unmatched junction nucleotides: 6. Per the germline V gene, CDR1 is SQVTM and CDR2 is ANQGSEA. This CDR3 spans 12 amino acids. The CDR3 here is CSVASGILAQYF. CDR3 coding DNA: TGCAGCGTTGCTAGCGGGATCTTGGCCCAGTACTTC.

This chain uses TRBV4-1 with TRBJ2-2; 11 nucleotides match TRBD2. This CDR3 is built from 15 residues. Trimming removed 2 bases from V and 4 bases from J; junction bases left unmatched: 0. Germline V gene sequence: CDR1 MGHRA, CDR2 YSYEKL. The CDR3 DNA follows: TGCGCCAGCAGCCAACTAGCGGGAGGCACCGGGGAGCTGTTTTTT. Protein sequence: CASSQLAGGTGELFF.